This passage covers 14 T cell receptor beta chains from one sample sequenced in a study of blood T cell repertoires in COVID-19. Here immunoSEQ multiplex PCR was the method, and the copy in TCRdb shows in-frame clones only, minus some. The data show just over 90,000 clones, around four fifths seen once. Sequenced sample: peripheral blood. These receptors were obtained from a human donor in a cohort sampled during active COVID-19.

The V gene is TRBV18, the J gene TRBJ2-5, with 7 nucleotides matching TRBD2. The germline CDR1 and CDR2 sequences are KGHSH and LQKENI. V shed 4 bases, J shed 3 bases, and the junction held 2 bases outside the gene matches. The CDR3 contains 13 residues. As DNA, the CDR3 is TGTGCCAGCTCACTAGGACTAGAAGAGACCCAGTACTTC. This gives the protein CASSLGLEETQYF.

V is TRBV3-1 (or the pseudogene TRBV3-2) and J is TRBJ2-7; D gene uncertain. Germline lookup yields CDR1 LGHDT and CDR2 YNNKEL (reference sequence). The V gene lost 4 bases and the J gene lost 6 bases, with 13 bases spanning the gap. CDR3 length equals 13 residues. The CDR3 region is CASSPLGAGEQYF. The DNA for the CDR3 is TGTGCCAGCAGCCCCCTCGGAGCCGGCGAGCAGTACTTC.

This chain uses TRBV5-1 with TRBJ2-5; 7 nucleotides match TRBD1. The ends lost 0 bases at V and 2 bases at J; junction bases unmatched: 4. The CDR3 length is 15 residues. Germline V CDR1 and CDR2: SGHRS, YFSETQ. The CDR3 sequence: CASSLADRDQETQYF. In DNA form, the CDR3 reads TGCGCCAGCAGCTTGGCCGACAGGGATCAAGAGACCCAGTACTTC.

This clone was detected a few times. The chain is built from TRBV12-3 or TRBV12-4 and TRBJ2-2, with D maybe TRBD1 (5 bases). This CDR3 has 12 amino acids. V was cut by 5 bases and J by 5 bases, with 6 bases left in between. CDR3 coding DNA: TGTGCCAGCAGTCAGGGAACCGGGGAGCTGTTTTTT. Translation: CASSQGTGELFF.

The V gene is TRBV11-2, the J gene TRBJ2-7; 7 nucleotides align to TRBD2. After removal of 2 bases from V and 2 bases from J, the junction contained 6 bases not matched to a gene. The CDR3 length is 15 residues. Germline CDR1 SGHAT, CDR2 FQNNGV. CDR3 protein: CASSLYGGSTYEQYF. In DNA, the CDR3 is TGTGCCAGCAGCTTATACGGCGGGAGCACCTACGAGCAGTACTTC. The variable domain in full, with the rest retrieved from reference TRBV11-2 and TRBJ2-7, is EAGVAQSPRYKIIEKRQSVAFWCNPISGHATLYWYQQILGQGPKLLIQFQNNGVVDDSQLPKDRFSAERLKGVDSTLKIQPAKLEDSAVYLCASSLYGGSTYEQYFGPGTRLTVT.

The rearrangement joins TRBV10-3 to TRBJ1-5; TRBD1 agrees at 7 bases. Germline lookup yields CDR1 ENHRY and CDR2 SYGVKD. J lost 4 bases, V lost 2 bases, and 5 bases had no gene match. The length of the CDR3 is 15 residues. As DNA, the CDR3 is TGTGCCATCAGTGAGGAGCAGGGGGTAAATCAGCCCCAGCATTTT. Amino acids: CAISEEQGVNQPQHF.

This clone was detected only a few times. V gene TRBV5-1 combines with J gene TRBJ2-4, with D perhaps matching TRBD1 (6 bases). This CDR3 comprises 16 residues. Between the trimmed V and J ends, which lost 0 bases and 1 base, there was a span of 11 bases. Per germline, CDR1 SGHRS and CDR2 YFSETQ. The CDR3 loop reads CASSLESGAAKNIQYF. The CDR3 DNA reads TGCGCCAGCAGCTTGGAGTCAGGGGCCGCCAAAAACATTCAGTACTTC.

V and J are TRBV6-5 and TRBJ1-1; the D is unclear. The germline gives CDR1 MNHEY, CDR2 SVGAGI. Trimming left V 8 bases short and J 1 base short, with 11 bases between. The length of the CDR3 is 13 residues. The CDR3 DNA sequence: TGTGCCAGCCGTATGGAGGGGAACACTGAAGCTTTCTTT. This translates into CASRMEGNTEAFF.

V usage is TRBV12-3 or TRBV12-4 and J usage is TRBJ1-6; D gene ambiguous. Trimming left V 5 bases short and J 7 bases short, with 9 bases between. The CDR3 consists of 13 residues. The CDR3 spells CASSRDWNSPLHF. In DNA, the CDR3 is TGTGCCAGCAGTCGAGATTGGAATTCACCCCTCCACTTT.

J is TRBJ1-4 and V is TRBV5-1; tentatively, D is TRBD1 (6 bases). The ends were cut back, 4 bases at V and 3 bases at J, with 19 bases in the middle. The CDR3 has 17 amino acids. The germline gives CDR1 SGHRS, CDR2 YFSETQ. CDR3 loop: CASSAISDRPPNEKLFF. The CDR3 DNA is TGCGCCAGCAGCGCCATATCCGACAGGCCCCCTAATGAAAAACTGTTTTTT.

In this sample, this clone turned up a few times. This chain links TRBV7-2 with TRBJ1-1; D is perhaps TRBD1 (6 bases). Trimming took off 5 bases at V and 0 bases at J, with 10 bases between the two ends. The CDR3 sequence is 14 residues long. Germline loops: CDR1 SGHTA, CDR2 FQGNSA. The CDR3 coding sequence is TGTGCCAGCAGCCTAGGGACACTGAACACTGAAGCTTTCTTT. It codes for CASSLGTLNTEAFF.

The CDR3 sequence: CASSLGGARNSPLHF. The CDR3 DNA is TGTGCCAGCAGTTTGGGGGGGGCTCGGAATTCACCCCTCCACTTT. J is TRBJ1-6 and V is TRBV28, with a possible D match to TRBD1 (6 bases). The germline V gene has CDR1 MDHEN and CDR2 SYDVKM. Between the trimmed V and J ends, which lost 3 bases and 7 bases, there was a span of 13 bases. The CDR3 consists of 15 residues.

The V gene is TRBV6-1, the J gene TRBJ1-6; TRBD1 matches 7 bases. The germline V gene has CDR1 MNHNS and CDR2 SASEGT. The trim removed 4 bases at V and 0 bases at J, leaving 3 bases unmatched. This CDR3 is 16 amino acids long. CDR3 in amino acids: CASSGDRNSYNSPLHF. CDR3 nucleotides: TGTGCCAGCAGTGGGGACAGAAACTCCTATAATTCACCCCTCCACTTT.

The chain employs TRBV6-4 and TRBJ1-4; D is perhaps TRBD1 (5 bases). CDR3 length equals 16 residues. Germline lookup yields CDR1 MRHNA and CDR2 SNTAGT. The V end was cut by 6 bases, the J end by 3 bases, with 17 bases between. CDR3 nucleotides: TGTGCCAGCAGGGCTTCGATACAGGTCCCTAATGAAAAACTGTTTTTT. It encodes CASRASIQVPNEKLFF.